The source of this T cell receptor (beta chain) is a study of blood T cell repertoires in COVID-19. Study background: Samples taken during acute and convalescent COVID-19 were collected in the United States, Italy and Spain. Sources were T cells, B-cell-depleted T cells, or PBMCs; the material itself was cDNA or gDNA.

V gave up 0 bases and J gave up 1 base, with 8 bases separating them. The CDR3 has 15 residues. The germline CDR1 and CDR2 sequences are SGHDN and FVKESK. Authors' methods: Amplified reference gene primers provided the basis for estimating nucleated cell counts. Measured with immunoSEQ multiplex PCR; TCRdb has only the in-frame clones, and not every one. The DNA gave D and trimming, while V, J and clone size come from that table. Of approximately 53,000 clones in the sample, roughly 82% were seen once. Sequenced input: peripheral blood. J is TRBJ2-3 and V is TRBV14, with D uncertain. The receptor was derived from a woman aged 55-70 years with acute or convalescent COVID-19. The CDR3 sequence is CASSQDAIRTDTQYF. The CDR3 nucleotides read TGTGCCAGCAGCCAAGACGCGATTCGCACAGATACGCAGTATTTT.